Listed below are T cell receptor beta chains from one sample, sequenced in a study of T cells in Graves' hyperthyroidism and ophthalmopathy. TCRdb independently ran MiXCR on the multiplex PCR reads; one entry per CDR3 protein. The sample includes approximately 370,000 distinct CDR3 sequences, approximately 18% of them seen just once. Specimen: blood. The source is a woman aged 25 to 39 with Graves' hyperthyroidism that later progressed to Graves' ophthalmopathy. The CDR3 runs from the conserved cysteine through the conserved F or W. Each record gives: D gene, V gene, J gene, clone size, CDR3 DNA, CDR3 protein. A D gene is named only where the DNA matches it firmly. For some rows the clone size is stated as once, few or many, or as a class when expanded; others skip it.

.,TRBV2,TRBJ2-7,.,TGTGCCAGCAAAAAGGACAGTGGAACCTACGAGCAGTACTTC,CASKKDSGTYEQYF
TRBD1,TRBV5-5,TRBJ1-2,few,TGTGCCAGCAGCTTTTTGAACAGGGGGGATGGCTACACCTTC,CASSFLNRGDGYTF
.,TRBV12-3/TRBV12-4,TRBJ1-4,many,TGTGCCAGCAGCCAGGAGAATGAAAAACTGTTTTTT,CASSQENEKLFF
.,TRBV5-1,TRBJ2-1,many,TGCGCCAGCAGCTTGCGACCTGTCTCAGGGTTATACAATGAGCAGTTCTTC,CASSLRPVSGLYNEQFF
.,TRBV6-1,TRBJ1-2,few,TGTGCCAGCAGTTATGCGGGGCTAAACCTTAACTATGGCTACACCTTC,CASSYAGLNLNYGYTF
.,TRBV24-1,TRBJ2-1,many,TGTGCCACCAGTGATTTTAGAGGGGGGCTCTACAATGAGCAGTTCTTC,CATSDFRGGLYNEQFF
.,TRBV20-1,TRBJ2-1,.,TGCAGTGCTAGAGATTCCGCCCGGGGGTCAAGCAATGAGCAGTTCTTC,CSARDSARGSSNEQFF
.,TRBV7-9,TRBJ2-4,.,TGTGCCAGCAGGGCCGGGGACAAGGGAAACATTCAGTACTTC,CASRAGDKGNIQYF
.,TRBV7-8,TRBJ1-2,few,TGTGCCAGCAGCTTGGCAAACGGCTTAATCAACTATGGCTACACCTTC,CASSLANGLINYGYTF
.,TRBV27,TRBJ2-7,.,TGTGCCAGCAGTTATCGATCAGGGTACGAGCAGTACTTC,CASSYRSGYEQYF
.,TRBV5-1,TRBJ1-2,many,TGCGCCAGCAGCGGGATGAACGGAGATGGGAACTATGGCTACACCTTC,CASSGMNGDGNYGYTF
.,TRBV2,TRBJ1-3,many,TGTGCCAGCAGTGAAATGCGACGGATAAACCGAAACACCATATATTTT,CASSEMRRINRNTIYF
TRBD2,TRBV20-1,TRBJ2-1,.,TGCAGTGCTAGGTCGACTAGCGGGGGATATGAGCAGTTCTTC,CSARSTSGGYEQFF
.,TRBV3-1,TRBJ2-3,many,TGTGCCAGCAGCCAAGAGAGGGGGTGGACAGATACGCAGTATTTT,CASSQERGWTDTQYF
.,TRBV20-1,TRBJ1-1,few,TGCAGTGCTAGAGATTGGGGGCAGGGGACCCTTTTGAACACTGAAGCTTTCTTT,CSARDWGQGTLLNTEAFF
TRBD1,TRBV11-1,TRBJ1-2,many,TGTGCCAGCAGCTCCGCCCTGACAGGGGACGGCTACACCTTC,CASSSALTGDGYTF
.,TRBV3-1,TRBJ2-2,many,TGTGCCAGCAGCCCCCCGGGGTGGGGCGGGGAGCTGTTTTTT,CASSPPGWGGELFF